This TCR beta chain was obtained from a study of breast tumors, draining lymph nodes, adjacent tissues. TCRdb itself ran the multiplex PCR reads through MiXCR, one entry per CDR3 protein. The repertoire holds roughly 80,000 distinct CDR3 sequences, with around 20% as singletons. In germline, CDR1 is MNHEY, CDR2 SMNVEV (reference sequence). The CDR3 covers 13 residues. V gave up 3 bases and J gave up 2 bases, with 8 bases separating them. The lymph nodes were axillary draining lymph nodes from breast cancer patients. This rearrangement joins TRBV27 to TRBJ2-7; D uncertain. The origin of this receptor is a female donor with breast cancer. Some clones in this sample may be carry-over from other donors' samples. Sequencing was performed on axillary lymph node tissue. The CDR3 protein is CASSFAPPYEQYF. In nucleotides, the CDR3 is TGTGCCAGCAGTTTCGCACCACCCTACGAGCAGTACTTC.